Sequencing of this T cell receptor beta chain was carried out in a study of blood T cells in healthy people across ages. General study findings and limits: Donors of long life had a larger count of naive CD4+ cells and greater diversity than aged donors. PBMCs that were unsorted prevented a conclusive naive versus antigen-experienced comparison.

In this sample, this clonotype turned up a few times. The antigen is not known. The donors, healthy Caucasians from Russia, were aged about 6 to 90. Isolation per sample recovered at least 6.5 million PBMCs. Germline CDR1 is PRHDT and CDR2 is FYEKMQ (reference sequence). With 0 bases removed from V and 2 bases from J, the gap between germline ends came to 5 bases. The CDR3 runs to 15 residues. PCR was performed a second time for about 7 to 12 cycles using a sample-barcoded 5' primer and a J-beta primer mix. TCRdb fed the 5' RACE reads into MiXCR, producing one record per CDR3 protein. This table holds about 1.6 million distinct CDR3 sequences, about 35% found once.

The J gene is TRBJ1-6, the V gene TRBV13, with D hard to call. The sample taken for sequencing was blood. This TCR came from a woman younger than 45 in good health. The CDR3 loop reads CASSLGATYNSPLHF. CDR3 coding DNA: TGTGCCAGCAGCTTAGGAGCAACCTATAATTCACCCCTCCACTTT.